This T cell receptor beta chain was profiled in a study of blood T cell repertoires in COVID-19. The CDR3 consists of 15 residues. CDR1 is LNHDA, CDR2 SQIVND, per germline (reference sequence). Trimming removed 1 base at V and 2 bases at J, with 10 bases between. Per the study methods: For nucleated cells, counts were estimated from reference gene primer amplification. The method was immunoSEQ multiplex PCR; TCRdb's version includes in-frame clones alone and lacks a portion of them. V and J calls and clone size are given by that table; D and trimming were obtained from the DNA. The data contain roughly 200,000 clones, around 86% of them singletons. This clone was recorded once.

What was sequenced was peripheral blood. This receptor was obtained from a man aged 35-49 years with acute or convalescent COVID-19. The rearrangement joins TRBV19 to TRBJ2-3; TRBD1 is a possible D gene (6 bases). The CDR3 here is CASSIGGGSTDTQYF. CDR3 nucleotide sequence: TGTGCCAGTAGTATAGGAGGGGGTTCCACAGATACGCAGTATTTT.